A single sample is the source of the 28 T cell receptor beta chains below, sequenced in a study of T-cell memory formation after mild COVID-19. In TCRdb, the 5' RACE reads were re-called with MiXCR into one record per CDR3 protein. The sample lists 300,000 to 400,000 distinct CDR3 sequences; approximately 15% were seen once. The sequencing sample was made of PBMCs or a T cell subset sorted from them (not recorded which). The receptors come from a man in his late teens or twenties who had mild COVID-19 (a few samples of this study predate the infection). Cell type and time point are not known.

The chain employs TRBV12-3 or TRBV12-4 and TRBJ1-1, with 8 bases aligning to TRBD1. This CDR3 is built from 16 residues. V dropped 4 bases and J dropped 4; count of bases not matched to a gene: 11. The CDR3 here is CASSYYAGTGGTEAFF. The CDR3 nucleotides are TGTGCCAGCAGTTACTACGCCGGGACAGGCGGCACTGAAGCTTTCTTT.

The CDR3: CASRPGTGEKLFF. The CDR3, as DNA: TGTGCCAGCAGGCCCGGGACAGGGGAAAAACTGTTTTTT. This chain links TRBV5-5 with TRBJ1-4; 9 bases match TRBD1. CDR1 and CDR2 from the germline V gene are SGHKS and YYEKEE (reference sequence). The junction had 4 bases not matched to a gene; V was cut back by 5 bases and J by 8 bases. CDR3 length: 13 amino acids.

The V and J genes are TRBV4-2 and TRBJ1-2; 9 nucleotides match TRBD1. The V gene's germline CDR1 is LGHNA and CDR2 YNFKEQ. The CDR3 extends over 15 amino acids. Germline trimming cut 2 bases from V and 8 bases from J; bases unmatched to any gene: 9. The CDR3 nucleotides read TGTGCCAGCAGCCAAAGGCCGGGACAGGGCTTCGGCTACACCTTC. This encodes CASSQRPGQGFGYTF.

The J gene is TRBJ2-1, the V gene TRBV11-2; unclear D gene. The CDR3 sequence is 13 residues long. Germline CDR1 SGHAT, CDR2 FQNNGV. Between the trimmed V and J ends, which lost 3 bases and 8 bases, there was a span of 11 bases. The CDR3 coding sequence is TGTGCCAGCAGCTTTGGGGTCAGAGATGAGCAGTTCTTC. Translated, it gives CASSFGVRDEQFF.

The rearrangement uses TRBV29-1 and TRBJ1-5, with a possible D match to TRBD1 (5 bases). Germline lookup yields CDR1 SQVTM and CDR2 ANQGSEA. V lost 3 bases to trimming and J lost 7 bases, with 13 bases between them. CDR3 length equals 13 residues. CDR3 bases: TGCAGCGTTGATCCCGGGGCGGGACAGCCCCAGCATTTT. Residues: CSVDPGAGQPQHF.

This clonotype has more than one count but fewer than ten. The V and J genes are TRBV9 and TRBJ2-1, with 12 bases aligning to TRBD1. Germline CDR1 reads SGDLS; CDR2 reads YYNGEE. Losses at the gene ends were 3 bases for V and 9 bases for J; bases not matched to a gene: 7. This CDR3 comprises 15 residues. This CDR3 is CASSGRDRGPGEQFF. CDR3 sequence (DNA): TGTGCCAGCAGCGGCCGGGACAGGGGGCCTGGTGAGCAGTTCTTC.

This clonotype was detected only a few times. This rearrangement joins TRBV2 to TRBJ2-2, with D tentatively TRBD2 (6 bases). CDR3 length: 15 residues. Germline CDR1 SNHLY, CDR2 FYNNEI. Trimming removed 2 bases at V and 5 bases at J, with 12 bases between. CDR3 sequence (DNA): TGTGCCAGCAGTGAACCGGGAGTAGGGACCGGGGAGCTGTTTTTT. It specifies CASSEPGVGTGELFF.

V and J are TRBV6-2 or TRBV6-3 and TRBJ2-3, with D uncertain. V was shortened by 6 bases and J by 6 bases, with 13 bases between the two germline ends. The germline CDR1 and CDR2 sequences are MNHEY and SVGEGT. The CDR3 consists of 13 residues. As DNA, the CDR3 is TGTGCCAGCAGCCCTAAACCGCGGGATACGCAGTATTTT. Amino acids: CASSPKPRDTQYF.

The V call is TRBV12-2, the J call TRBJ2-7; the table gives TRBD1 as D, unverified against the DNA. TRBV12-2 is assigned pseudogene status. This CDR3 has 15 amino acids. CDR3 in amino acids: CASRPEDAGSYEQYV. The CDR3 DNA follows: TGTGCAAGTCGCCCCGAGGACGCAGGCTCCTACGAGCAGTACGTC.

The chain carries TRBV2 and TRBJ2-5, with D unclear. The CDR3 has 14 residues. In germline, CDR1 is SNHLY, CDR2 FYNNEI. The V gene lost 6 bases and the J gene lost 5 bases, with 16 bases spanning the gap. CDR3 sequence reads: CASSENSEVETQYF. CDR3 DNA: TGTGCCAGCAGCGAAAACTCAGAAGTGGAGACCCAGTACTTC.

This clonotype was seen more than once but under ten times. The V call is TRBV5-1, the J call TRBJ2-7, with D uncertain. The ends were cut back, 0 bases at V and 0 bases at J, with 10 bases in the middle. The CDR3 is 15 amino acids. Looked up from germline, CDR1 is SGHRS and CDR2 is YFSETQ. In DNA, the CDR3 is TGCGCCAGCAGCTTGGACTCTGGGTACTCCTACGAGCAGTACTTC. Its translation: CASSLDSGYSYEQYF.

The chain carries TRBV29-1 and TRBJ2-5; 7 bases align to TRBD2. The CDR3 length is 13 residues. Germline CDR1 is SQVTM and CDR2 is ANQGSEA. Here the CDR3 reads CSKVEGGTETQYF. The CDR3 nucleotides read TGCAGTAAAGTGGAGGGAGGGACGGAGACCCAGTACTTC.

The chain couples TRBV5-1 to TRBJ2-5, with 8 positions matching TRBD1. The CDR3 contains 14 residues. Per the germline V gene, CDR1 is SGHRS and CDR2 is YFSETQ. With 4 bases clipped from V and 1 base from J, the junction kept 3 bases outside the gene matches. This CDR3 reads CASSTGQGQETQYF. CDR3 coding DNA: TGCGCCAGCAGCACCGGACAGGGCCAAGAGACCCAGTACTTC. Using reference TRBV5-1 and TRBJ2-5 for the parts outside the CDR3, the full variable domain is KAGVTQTPRYLIKTRGQQVTLSCSPISGHRSVSWYQQTPGQGLQFLFEYFSETQRNKGNFPGRFSGRQFSNSRSEMNVSTLELGDSALYLCASSTGQGQETQYFGPGTRLLVL.

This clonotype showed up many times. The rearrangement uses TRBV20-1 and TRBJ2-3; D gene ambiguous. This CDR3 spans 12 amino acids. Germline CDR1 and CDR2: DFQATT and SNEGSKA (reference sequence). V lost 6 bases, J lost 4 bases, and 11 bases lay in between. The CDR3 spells CSAASGSDTQYF. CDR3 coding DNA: TGCAGTGCCGCATCCGGTTCAGATACGCAGTATTTT.

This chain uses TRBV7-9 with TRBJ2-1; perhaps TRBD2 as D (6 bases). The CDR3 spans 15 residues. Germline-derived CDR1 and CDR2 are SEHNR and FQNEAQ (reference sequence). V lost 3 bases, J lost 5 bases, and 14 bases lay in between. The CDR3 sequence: CASSFAAGGNNEQFF. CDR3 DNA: TGTGCCAGCAGCTTTGCCGCAGGAGGGAACAATGAGCAGTTCTTC.

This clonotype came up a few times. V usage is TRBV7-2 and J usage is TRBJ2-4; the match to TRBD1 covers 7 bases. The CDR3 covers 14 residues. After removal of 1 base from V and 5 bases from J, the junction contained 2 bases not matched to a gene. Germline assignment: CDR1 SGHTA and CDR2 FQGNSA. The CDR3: CASSLGGTENIQYF. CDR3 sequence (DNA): TGTGCCAGCAGCTTAGGGGGGACAGAAAACATTCAGTACTTC.

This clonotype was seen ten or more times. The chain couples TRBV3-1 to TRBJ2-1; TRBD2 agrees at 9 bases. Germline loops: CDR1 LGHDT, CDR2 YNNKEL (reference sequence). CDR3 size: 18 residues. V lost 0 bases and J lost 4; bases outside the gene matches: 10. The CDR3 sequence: CASSQDSAGGLVYNEQFF. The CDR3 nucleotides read TGTGCCAGCAGCCAAGATTCAGCGGGGGGCCTTGTTTACAATGAGCAGTTCTTC.

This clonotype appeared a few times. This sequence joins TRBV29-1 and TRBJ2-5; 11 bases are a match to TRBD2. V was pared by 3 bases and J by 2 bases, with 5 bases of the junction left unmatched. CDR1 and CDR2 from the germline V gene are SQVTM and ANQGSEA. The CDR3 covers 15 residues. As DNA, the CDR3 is TGCAGCGTTGAGCTAGCGGGGGGTGTACAAGAGACCCAGTACTTC. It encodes CSVELAGGVQETQYF.

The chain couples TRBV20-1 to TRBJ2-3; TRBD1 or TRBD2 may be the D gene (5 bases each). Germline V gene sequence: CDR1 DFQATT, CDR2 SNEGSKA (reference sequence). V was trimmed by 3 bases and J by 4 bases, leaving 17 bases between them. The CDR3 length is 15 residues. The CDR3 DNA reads TGCAGTGCTAGGCCCCGAGGGCAGGGCGCAGATACGCAGTATTTT. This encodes CSARPRGQGADTQYF.

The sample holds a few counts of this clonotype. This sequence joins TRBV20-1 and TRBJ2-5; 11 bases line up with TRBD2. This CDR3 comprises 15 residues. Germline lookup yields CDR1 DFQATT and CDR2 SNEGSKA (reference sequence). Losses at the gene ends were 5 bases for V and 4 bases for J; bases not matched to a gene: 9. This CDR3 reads CSADLPGLAAETQYF. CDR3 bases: TGCAGTGCTGACCTACCGGGACTAGCGGCAGAGACCCAGTACTTC.

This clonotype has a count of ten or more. The CDR3 region is CASSQGVARGNTGELFF. CDR3 sequence (DNA): TGTGCCAGCAGTCAGGGGGTGGCAAGAGGAAACACCGGGGAGCTGTTTTTT. The chain carries TRBV9 and TRBJ2-2; TRBD1 aligns across 7 bases. The CDR3 extends over 17 amino acids. J gave up 2 bases and V 5 bases, and 12 bases lay outside the gene matches. Germline V gene data show CDR1 as SGDLS and CDR2 as YYNGEE.

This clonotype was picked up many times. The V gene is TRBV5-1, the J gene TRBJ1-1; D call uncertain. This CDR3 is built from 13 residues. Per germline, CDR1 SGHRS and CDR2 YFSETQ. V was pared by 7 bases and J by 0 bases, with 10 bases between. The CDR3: CASRTQMNTEAFF. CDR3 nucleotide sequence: TGCGCCAGCCGAACACAGATGAACACTGAAGCTTTCTTT.

The CDR3 region has the DNA TGTGCCAGCAGTCACGCATGGGGTAGAGGGGAAAAACTGTTTTTT. Protein sequence: CASSHAWGRGEKLFF. The V and J genes are TRBV7-9 and TRBJ1-4; no reliable D call. CDR1 is SEHNR and CDR2 is FQNEAQ in the germline V gene (reference sequence). Trimming shortened V by 6 bases and J by 8 bases, and 19 bases separated the two germline ends. This CDR3 is 15 amino acids long.

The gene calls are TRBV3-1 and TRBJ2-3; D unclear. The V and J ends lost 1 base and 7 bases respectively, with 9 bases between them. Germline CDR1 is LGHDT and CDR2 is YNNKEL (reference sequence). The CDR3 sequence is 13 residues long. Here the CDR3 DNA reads TGTGCCAGCAGCCAAGCTAGTTCCAATACGCAGTATTTT. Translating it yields CASSQASSNTQYF.

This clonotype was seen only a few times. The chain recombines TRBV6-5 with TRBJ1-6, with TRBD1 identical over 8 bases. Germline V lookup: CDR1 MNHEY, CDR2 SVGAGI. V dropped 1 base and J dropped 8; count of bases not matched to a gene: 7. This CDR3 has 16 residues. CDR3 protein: CASSYYYGQGDSPLHF. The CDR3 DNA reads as TGTGCCAGCAGTTACTACTACGGACAGGGAGATTCACCCCTCCACTTT.

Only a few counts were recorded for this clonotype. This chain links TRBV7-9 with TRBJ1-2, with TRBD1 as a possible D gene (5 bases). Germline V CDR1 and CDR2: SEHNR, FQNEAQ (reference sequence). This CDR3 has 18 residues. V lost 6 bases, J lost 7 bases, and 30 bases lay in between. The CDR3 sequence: CASSSTTMGTDTPLGYTF. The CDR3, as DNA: TGTGCCAGCAGTTCTACCACCATGGGGACGGACACACCCCTTGGCTACACCTTC.

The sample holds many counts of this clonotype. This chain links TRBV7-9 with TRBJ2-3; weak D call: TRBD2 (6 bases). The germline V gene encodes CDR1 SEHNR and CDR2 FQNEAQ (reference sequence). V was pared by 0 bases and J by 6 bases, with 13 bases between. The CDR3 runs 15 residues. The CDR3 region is CASSLAGRNRDTQYF. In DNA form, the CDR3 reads TGTGCCAGCAGCTTAGCGGGGAGGAATAGGGATACGCAGTATTTT.

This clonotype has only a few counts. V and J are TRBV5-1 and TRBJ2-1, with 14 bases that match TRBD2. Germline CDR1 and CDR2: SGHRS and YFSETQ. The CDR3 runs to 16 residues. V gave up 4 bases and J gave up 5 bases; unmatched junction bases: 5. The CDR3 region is CASSKGTSGGNNEQFF. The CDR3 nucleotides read TGCGCCAGCAGCAAGGGGACTAGCGGGGGTAACAATGAGCAGTTCTTC.